The clone carrying this T cell receptor beta chain was counted once. What it recognizes is unknown. This sample stems from a study of OX40 agonist ivuxolimab in advanced cancers. Study background: Ivuxolimab doses were 0.01, 0.1, 0.3, 1.5, 3 or 10 mg/kg every 2 weeks. Broader study findings: On average, a greater number of expanded clones characterised CD8+ T cells relative to CD4+.

Sequencing was performed with immunoSEQ multiplex PCR; in TCRdb, only in-frame clones are kept and a portion is missing. The repertoire includes 9,500 to 15,000 clones, 80% of them detected once, and 27% sits in the top ten. V gave up 1 base and J gave up 10 bases; unmatched junction bases: 7. The CDR3 totals 15 residues. CDR1 is SGHAT and CDR2 is FQNNGV in the germline V gene. Autoimmune disease history or systemic immunosuppression excluded patients. Specimen: CD4+ or CD8+ T cells sorted from blood, collected in a trial of the OX40 agonist ivuxolimab. The source of this sequence is an adult with an advanced solid tumor such as melanoma, head and neck, liver or kidney cancer. The rearrangement joins TRBV11-2 to TRBJ2-1, with 10 nucleotides matching TRBD2. The CDR3 spells CASSLGGLASEEQFF. CDR3 DNA sequence: TGTGCCAGCAGCTTAGGGGGACTAGCGTCGGAAGAGCAGTTCTTC.